This T cell receptor beta chain was found in a study of tumor and adjacent non-tumor tissue in lung cancer. TCRbeta libraries were built with three rounds of nested PCR, modified from ARM-PCR. TCRdb passed the multiplex PCR reads through MiXCR, listing each CDR3 protein once. The sample has about 110,000 distinct CDR3 sequences, 84% seen once; the top ten hold 22%. Germline loops: CDR1 LGHNA, CDR2 YNFKEQ. This CDR3 is built from 17 residues. With V trimmed by 4 bases and J by 5 bases, 13 bases remained unmatched. RNA was extracted from bulk tissue without any cell sorting. The gene calls are TRBV4-2 and TRBJ2-2; 7 bases line up with TRBD2. This TCR was sampled from an older man with non-small cell lung cancer. The specimen sequenced was lung tumor tissue. CDR3 coding DNA: TGTGCCAGCAGCCGGTATGGGCGGGGGACCAAAACCGGGGAGCTGTTTTTT. It specifies CASSRYGRGTKTGELFF.